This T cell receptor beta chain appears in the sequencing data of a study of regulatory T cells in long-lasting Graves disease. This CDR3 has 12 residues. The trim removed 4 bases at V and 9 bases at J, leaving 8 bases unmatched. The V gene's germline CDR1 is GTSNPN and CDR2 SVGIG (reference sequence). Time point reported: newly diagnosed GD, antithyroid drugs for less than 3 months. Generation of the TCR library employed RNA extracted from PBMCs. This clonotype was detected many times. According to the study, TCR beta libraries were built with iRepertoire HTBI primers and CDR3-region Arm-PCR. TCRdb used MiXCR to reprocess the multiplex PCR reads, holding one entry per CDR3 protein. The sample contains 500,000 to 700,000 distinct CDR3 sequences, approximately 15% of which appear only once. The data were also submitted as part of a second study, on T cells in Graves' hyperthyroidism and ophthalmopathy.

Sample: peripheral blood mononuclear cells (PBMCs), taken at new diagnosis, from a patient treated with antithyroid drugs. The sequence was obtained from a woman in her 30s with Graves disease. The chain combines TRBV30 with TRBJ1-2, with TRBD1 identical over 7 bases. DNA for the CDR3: TGTGCCTGGAACTCCGGACAGGACAGCTACACCTTC. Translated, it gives CAWNSGQDSYTF.